This entry features one TCR beta chain sequence. The data were obtained in a study of shared clonotypes between healthy human individuals. Here immunoSEQ multiplex PCR was the method, and the copy in TCRdb shows in-frame clones only, minus some. Found here are 150,000 to 200,000 clones, approximately 92% of them singletons; the top ten hold more than 0.065%. Germline V gene sequence: CDR1 SGHRS, CDR2 YFSETQ. Trimming left V 0 bases short and J 5 bases short, with 15 bases between. The CDR3 covers 16 residues. The TCR was taken from a woman in her thirties in good health. The V call is TRBV5-1, the J call TRBJ2-1; tentative D call: TRBD1 (6 bases). The sample taken for sequencing was naive CD4+ T cells sorted from blood. As to subset: CD45RA+ positively selected. CDR3 loop: CASSLAATGRNNEQFF. The CDR3 DNA follows: TGCGCCAGCAGCTTGGCCGCGACAGGACGAAACAATGAGCAGTTCTTC.